These 4 T cell receptor beta chains were all obtained from the same sample, sequenced in a study of blood T cell repertoires in COVID-19. Assay: immunoSEQ multiplex PCR; the TCRdb copy retains only in-frame clones and omits some. The top ten hold more than 15% of the sample, which has around 110,000 clones, about four fifths seen once. Sequences were obtained from peripheral blood. The receptors shown here come from a man in his fifties or sixties with active or convalescent COVID-19.

This clone came up once. CDR3 nucleotide sequence: TGTGCCAGCACCGGGGGGGGACAGGGTTCTTACGAGCAGTACTTC. It codes for CASTGGGQGSYEQYF. The J gene is TRBJ2-7, the V gene TRBV28, with D maybe TRBD1 (9 bases). Looked up from germline, CDR1 is MDHEN and CDR2 is SYDVKM. The CDR3 sequence is 15 residues long. V was clipped by 7 bases and J by 4 bases, with 20 bases between them. Full variable domain (rest looked up from reference TRBV28 and TRBJ2-7): DVKVTQSSRYLVKRTGEKVFLECVQDMDHENMFWYRQDPGLGLRLIYFSYDVKMKEKGDIPEGYSVSREKKERFSLILESASTNQTSMYLCASTGGGQGSYEQYFGPGTRLTVT.

This clone has only one observation. The chain has TRBV7-2 and TRBJ2-3; D is ambiguous. Trimming stripped 2 bases from V and 7 bases from J, with 7 bases between. Germline lookup yields CDR1 SGHTA and CDR2 FQGNSA. The CDR3 consists of 12 residues. CDR3 coding DNA: TGTGCCAGCAGCTTATCGGTGAATACGCAGTATTTT. This translates into CASSLSVNTQYF.

The chain links TRBV2 to TRBJ2-7; 10 bases fit TRBD1. Germline CDR1 is SNHLY and CDR2 is FYNNEI. The CDR3 runs to 15 residues. Trimming cost V 5 bases and J 2 bases; bases outside gene matches: 6. The CDR3, as DNA: TGTGCCAGCAGTATTCCGGGACAGGGGCCCTACGAGCAGTACTTC. Its translation is CASSIPGQGPYEQYF.

This CDR3 is CASSSRGLSGNTIYF. In DNA, the CDR3 is TGTGCCAGCAGCTCCAGAGGACTCTCTGGAAACACCATATATTTT. The V and J genes are TRBV3-1 (or the pseudogene TRBV3-2) and TRBJ1-3; no reliable D call. Trimming left V 5 bases short and J 0 bases short, with 11 bases between. Germline-derived CDR1 and CDR2 are LGHDT and YNNKEL (reference sequence). The CDR3 totals 15 residues.